This is a list of T cell receptor beta chains from one sample in a study of blood T cell repertoires in COVID-19. TCRdb's copy holds only in-frame clones and misses some; the assay was immunoSEQ multiplex PCR. This sample has 200,000 or so clones, with around 86% found just once. The sequenced sample consisted of PBMCs or T cells enriched from blood (not recorded which). The receptors here all came from a woman aged 40 to 55 with acute COVID-19. Each CDR3 is given with its conserved first and last residue.

V,J,CDR3
TRBV5-1,TRBJ1-5,CASSAERGRNQPQHF
TRBV7-6,TRBJ1-1,CASSLVAGNTEAFF
TRBV7-2,TRBJ1-3,CASSLMSRQGNTIYF
TRBV29-1,TRBJ2-1,CSVVHRGLNEQFF
TRBV4-3,TRBJ2-3,CASSRTSGIPDTQYF
TRBV2,TRBJ2-7,CASRVQAYEQYF
TRBV27,TRBJ1-4,CASSTDRGGKLFF
TRBV11-2,TRBJ1-2,CASSGTGVTGYTF
TRBV7-9,TRBJ2-1,CASSFLREQFF
TRBV3-1/TRBV3-2,TRBJ1-1,CASSQDTVTEAFF
TRBV4-3,TRBJ1-5,CASSQAAFSNQPQHF
TRBV28,TRBJ1-5,CASRQGSNQPQHF
TRBV28,TRBJ2-3,CASAWGEGTQYF
TRBV4-1,TRBJ2-3,CASSQGLADTDTQYF
TRBV30,TRBJ2-2,CAWSATSPGELFF
TRBV11-3,TRBJ2-1,CASSFAGQGKIF
TRBV12-5,TRBJ2-2,CASGPPDTTITGELFF
TRBV28,TRBJ2-7,CATGGESSYEQYF
TRBV5-8,TRBJ2-7,CASSVRTSGIGEQYF
TRBV6-5,TRBJ2-7,CATAGQDYEQYF
TRBV4-2,TRBJ2-3,CASSLIAGEGTDTQYF
TRBV9,TRBJ2-7,CASSPRGAGDPNEQYF
TRBV14,TRBJ2-5,CASSRHPRQETQYF
TRBV28,TRBJ1-5,CASSLMQGAKGPQHF
TRBV2,TRBJ1-2,CASSAENYGYTF
TRBV24-1,TRBJ2-5,CATSRTVFLGQETQYF
TRBV27,TRBJ2-7,CASSFTPPGTGRYEQYF
TRBV7-2,TRBJ2-1,CASSSPQRVGNEQFF
TRBV24-1,TRBJ2-3,CATSDFTTDTQYF
TRBV3-1/TRBV3-2,TRBJ2-2,CASSQESGSIGELFF
TRBV28,TRBJ2-4,CASSPWTSGLAKNIQYF
TRBV19,TRBJ2-2,CASRTSANTGELFF
TRBV27,TRBJ2-2,CASNPTSENTGELFF
TRBV19,TRBJ1-1,CASSEGQGGTEAFF